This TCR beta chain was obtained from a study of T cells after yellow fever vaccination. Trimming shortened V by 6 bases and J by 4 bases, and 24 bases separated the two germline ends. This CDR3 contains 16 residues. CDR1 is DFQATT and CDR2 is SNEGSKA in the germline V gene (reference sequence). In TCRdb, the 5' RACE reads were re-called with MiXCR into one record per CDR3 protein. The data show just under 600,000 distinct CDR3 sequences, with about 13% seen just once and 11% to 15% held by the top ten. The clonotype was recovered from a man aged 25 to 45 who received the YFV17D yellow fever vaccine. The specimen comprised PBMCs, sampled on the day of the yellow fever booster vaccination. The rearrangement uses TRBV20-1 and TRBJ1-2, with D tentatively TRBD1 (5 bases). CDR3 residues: CSAPPGRAGFIYGYTF. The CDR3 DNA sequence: TGCAGTGCCCCCCCGGGAAGGGCAGGGTTTATCTATGGCTACACCTTC.